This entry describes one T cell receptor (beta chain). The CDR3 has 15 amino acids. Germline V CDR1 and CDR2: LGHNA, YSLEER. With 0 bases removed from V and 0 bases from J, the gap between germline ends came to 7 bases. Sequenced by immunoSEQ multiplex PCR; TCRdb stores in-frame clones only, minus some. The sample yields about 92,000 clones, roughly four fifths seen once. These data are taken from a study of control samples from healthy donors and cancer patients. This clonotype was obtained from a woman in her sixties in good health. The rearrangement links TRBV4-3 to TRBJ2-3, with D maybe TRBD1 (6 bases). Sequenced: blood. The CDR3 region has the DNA TGCGCCAGCAGCCAAGAGGGGACAAGCACAGATACGCAGTATTTT. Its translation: CASSQEGTSTDTQYF.